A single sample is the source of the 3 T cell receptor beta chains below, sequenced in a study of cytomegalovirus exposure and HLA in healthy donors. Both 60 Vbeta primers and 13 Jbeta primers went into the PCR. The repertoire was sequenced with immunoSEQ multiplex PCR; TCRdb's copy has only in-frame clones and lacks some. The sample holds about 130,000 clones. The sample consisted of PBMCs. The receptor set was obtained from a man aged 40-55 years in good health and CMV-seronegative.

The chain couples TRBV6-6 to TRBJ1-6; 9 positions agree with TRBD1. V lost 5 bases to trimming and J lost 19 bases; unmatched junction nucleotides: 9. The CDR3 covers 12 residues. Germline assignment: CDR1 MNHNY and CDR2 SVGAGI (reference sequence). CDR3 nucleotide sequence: TGTGCCAGCAGTCCCACAGGGGGCCCGGTGCACTTT. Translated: CASSPTGGPVHF.

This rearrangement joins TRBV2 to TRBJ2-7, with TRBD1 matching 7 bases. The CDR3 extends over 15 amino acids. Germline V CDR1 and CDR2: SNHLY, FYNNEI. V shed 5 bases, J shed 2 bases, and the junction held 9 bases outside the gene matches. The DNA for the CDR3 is TGTGCCAGCAGTAGAGGGGGCCTCCGAACCTACGAGCAGTACTTC. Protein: CASSRGGLRTYEQYF.

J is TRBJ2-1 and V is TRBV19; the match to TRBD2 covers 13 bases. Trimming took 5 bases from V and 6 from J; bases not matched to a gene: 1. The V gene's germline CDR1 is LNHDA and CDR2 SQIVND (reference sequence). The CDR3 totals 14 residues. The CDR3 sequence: CASSRLAGGNEQFF. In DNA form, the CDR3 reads TGTGCCAGTAGTCGACTAGCGGGAGGCAATGAGCAGTTCTTC. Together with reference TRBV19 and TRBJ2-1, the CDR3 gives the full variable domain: DGGITQSPKYLFRKEGQNVTLSCEQNLNHDAMYWYRQDPGQGLRLIYYSQIVNDFQKGDIAEGYSVSREKKESFPLTVTSAQKNPTAFYLCASSRLAGGNEQFFGPGTRLTVL.